The next 3 T cell receptor beta chains were all read from a single sample in a study of blood T cell repertoires in COVID-19. TCRdb's table, derived via immunoSEQ multiplex PCR, lists solely in-frame clones and lacks some. The data hold over 450,000 clones, with approximately 89% observed a single time. The material sequenced was peripheral blood. The receptors were gathered from a man younger than 30 with COVID-19, enrolled during active disease.

This clone has only one observation. Other DNA sequences in the sample encode the same CDR3. The chain couples TRBV27 to TRBJ2-2; TRBD1 is a possible D gene (5 bases). Deletions cut 4 bases from V and 2 bases from J, with 8 bases between. This CDR3 has 14 amino acids. In germline, CDR1 is MNHEY, CDR2 SMNVEV (reference sequence). CDR3 loop: CASSSGINTGELFF. The CDR3 bases are TGTGCCAGCAGTTCAGGGATAAACACCGGGGAGCTGTTTTTT.

This clone was seen a few times. Other DNA sequences within the sample encode an identical CDR3. The chain is built from TRBV19 and TRBJ1-5; the match to TRBD1 covers 9 bases. The CDR3 consists of 15 residues. V lost 4 bases and J lost 1; bases outside the gene matches: 2. The germline gives CDR1 LNHDA, CDR2 SQIVND (reference sequence). This chain's CDR3 is CASSKDRGSNQPQHF. The CDR3 DNA is TGTGCCAGTAGTAAGGACAGGGGCAGCAATCAGCCCCAGCATTTT. The whole variable domain, remainder taken from reference TRBV19 and TRBJ1-5, is DGGITQSPKYLFRKEGQNVTLSCEQNLNHDAMYWYRQDPGQGLRLIYYSQIVNDFQKGDIAEGYSVSREKKESFPLTVTSAQKNPTAFYLCASSKDRGSNQPQHFGDGTRLSIL.

V usage is TRBV5-6 and J usage is TRBJ2-2, with a weak D call TRBD1 (6 bases). The CDR3 sequence is 14 residues long. Germline V CDR1 and CDR2: SGHDT, YYEEEE. Trimming took 4 bases from V and 3 from J, leaving 10 bases between them. CDR3 sequence (DNA): TGTGCCAGCAGCGTGACAGGATACACCGGGGAGCTGTTTTTT. The encoded protein is CASSVTGYTGELFF.